This TCR beta chain was profiled in a study of blood T cell repertoires in COVID-19. At the level of the study: Sources were T cells, B-cell-depleted T cells, or PBMCs; the material itself was cDNA or gDNA.

Clones were read by immunoSEQ multiplex PCR, and TCRdb kept only the in-frame ones, dropping some. In the table there are over 150,000 clones, 80% to 90% of which are singletons. This CDR3 is built from 13 residues. V lost 5 bases and J 8 bases, leaving 15 bases between the germline ends. The germline V gene encodes CDR1 MNHNY and CDR2 SVGAGI (reference sequence). Source material: peripheral blood. This TCR derives from a woman in her 70s with COVID-19, enrolled during active disease. The chain employs TRBV6-6 and TRBJ1-2; weak D call: TRBD1 (5 bases). In DNA form, the CDR3 reads TGTGCCAGCAGTGTCCCAGGGTCCCGCGGCTACACCTTC. It codes for CASSVPGSRGYTF.